This T cell receptor beta chain was sequenced in a study of technical replicates of blood from a few donors. Repertoires were generated with immunoSEQ multiplex PCR, while TCRdb's copy carries only in-frame clones and drops some. Of 80,000 to 95,000 clones listed, almost 97% were seen once; the top ten hold approximately 0.36%. Sequenced: T cells isolated from PBMCs. The sequence derives from a human donor in good health.

The CDR3 region is CASSKGGLAGGYEQFF. CDR3 coding DNA: TGTGCCAGCAGCAAAGGGGGACTAGCGGGAGGATATGAGCAGTTCTTC. The V call is TRBV21-1, the J call TRBJ2-1; the table names TRBD2, a call not compared with the DNA. TRBV21-1 is a known pseudogene. The CDR3 runs 16 residues.